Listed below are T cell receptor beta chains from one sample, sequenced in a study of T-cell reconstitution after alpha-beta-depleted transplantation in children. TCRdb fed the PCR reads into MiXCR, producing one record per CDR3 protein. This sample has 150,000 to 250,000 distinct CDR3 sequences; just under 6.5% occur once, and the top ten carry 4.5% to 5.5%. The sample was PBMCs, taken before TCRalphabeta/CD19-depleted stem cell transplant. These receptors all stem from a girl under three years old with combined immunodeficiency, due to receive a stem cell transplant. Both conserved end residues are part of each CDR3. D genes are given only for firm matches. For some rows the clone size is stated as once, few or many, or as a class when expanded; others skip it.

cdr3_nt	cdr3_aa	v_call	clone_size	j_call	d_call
TGCGCCAGCAGCCAAGAAGCAAGCTACTCCTACAATGAGCAGTTCTTC	CASSQEASYSYNEQFF	TRBV4-3	many	TRBJ2-1	.
TGTGCCAGCAGCCCTTTCCGGGGAGAGACCCAGTACTTC	CASSPFRGETQYF	TRBV7-9	.	TRBJ2-5	.
TGTGCCAGCAGTTCGAGATTCCAAGAGACCCAGTACTTC	CASSSRFQETQYF	TRBV12-3/TRBV12-4	many	TRBJ2-5	.
TGCGCCAGCAGCCACGTTCCGACTAGCGAGTACACAGATACGCAGTATTTT	CASSHVPTSEYTDTQYF	TRBV4-3	few	TRBJ2-3	TRBD2
TGTGCCAGCAGCTTGGCACACGGTAATGAGCAGTTCTTC	CASSLAHGNEQFF	TRBV7-9	.	TRBJ2-1	.
TGCAGCGTTGGGGGGGCCTGGGGTCAGCCCCAGCATTTT	CSVGGAWGQPQHF	TRBV29-1	many	TRBJ1-5	.
TGCAGTGCTAGCTCCAGGGGTGAAAATGAGCAGTTCTTC	CSASSRGENEQFF	TRBV20-1	.	TRBJ2-1	.
TGTGCCAGCAGCTTAGCTCCAGGGACAGATACGCAGTATTTT	CASSLAPGTDTQYF	TRBV7-6	many	TRBJ2-3	.
TGCAGCGTGCTGACAGGACACTCCTACGAGCAGTACTTC	CSVLTGHSYEQYF	TRBV29-1	many	TRBJ2-7	.
TGTGCCAGCAGCGTAGAGGGAGCAGAAAGCGATGAGCAGTTCTTC	CASSVEGAESDEQFF	TRBV9	many	TRBJ2-1	.
TGCGCCAGCAGCTTGATAATAGCGGGGGGCTACAATGAGCAGTTCTTC	CASSLIIAGGYNEQFF	TRBV5-1	many	TRBJ2-1	TRBD2
TGCAGTGCTAGAGAACTGAACTGGGGCGAGCAGTACTTC	CSARELNWGEQYF	TRBV20-1	many	TRBJ2-7	.
TGTGCCACCAGTGATTTCTTGGAGACCCAGTACTTC	CATSDFLETQYF	TRBV24-1	many	TRBJ2-5	.
TGTGCCAGCAGCCGAGCGGGAGGGGTCATGGATGAGCAGTTCTTC	CASSRAGGVMDEQFF	TRBV7-3	.	TRBJ2-1	TRBD2
TGTGCCAGCAGTCGGCACGAGGGACTAGCGGGGTCCTACGGTTCGTTCTTC	CASSRHEGLAGSYGSFF	TRBV6-5	many	TRBJ2-1	TRBD2
TGTGCCAGCAGCTCCCCTATTGTAGCGGGGGCCTACAATGAGCAGTTCTTC	CASSSPIVAGAYNEQFF	TRBV7-9	many	TRBJ2-1	TRBD2
TGCGCCAGCAGCCGCGGGACAGGCCGACAAGAGACCCAGTACTTC	CASSRGTGRQETQYF	TRBV5-1	.	TRBJ2-5	TRBD1
TGTGCCAGCACGGGTCCGGCGGAAGCTTTCTTT	CASTGPAEAFF	TRBV7-9	many	TRBJ1-1	.
TGTGCCAGCAGTTTTGCCGGGACAATGAACACTGAAGCTTTCTTT	CASSFAGTMNTEAFF	TRBV12-3/TRBV12-4	many	TRBJ1-1	.
TGTGCCAGCAGCTCACGAGGCGGTACCTACAATGAGCAGTTCTTC	CASSSRGGTYNEQFF	TRBV11-2	many	TRBJ2-1	.
TGTGCCAGCATGGGGACGGTCTTCAGCACAGATACGCAGTATTTT	CASMGTVFSTDTQYF	TRBV6-1	many	TRBJ2-3	.
TGTGCCACCAGAAACGGGGCTTACACCGGGGAGCTGTTTTTT	CATRNGAYTGELFF	TRBV24-1	many	TRBJ2-2	.
TGCAGTGCCTGGCGGGACCCCTACGAGCAGTACTTC	CSAWRDPYEQYF	TRBV20-1	many	TRBJ2-7	.
TGCAGCGCCTGGAGGGGCCCTGAAGCTTTCTTT	CSAWRGPEAFF	TRBV29-1	many	TRBJ1-1	.
TGTGCCAGCAGCTTAGGACTAGCGGGGGGACGCTACGAGCAGTACTTC	CASSLGLAGGRYEQYF	TRBV7-2	many	TRBJ2-7	TRBD2
TGCAGCGCTGGATATAGCCGGGACAGGCAGTTCTTC	CSAGYSRDRQFF	TRBV29-1	many	TRBJ2-1	TRBD1
TGCGCCAGCAGCCAAGGCTTAGGGGGGGTCAATGAGCAGTTCTTC	CASSQGLGGVNEQFF	TRBV4-3	many	TRBJ2-1	.
TGTGCCACCAGCAGGGGACAGGACCCCTACGAGCAGTACTTC	CATSRGQDPYEQYF	TRBV15	few	TRBJ2-7	TRBD1
TGTGCCAGCTCACCGCGGGTGTGGAGCACTGAAGCTTTCTTT	CASSPRVWSTEAFF	TRBV18	many	TRBJ1-1	.
TGTGCCACCAGCAGAGATCGACAGGGTTGGACTGGAAACACCATATATTTT	CATSRDRQGWTGNTIYF	TRBV15	many	TRBJ1-3	TRBD1
TGTGCCAGCAGCGCCTACTACGAGCAGTACTTC	CASSAYYEQYF	TRBV7-2	many	TRBJ2-7	.
TGTGCCAGCAGTTACACAGGGCTCACCGGGGAGCTGTTTTTT	CASSYTGLTGELFF	TRBV6-6	many	TRBJ2-2	.
TGCAGTGCTAGTTTGGTCCGTTCTCGCGGGATCCCATATGGCTACACCTTC	CSASLVRSRGIPYGYTF	TRBV20-1	.	TRBJ1-2	.
TGCAGCGTCCTGACAGGGATAGGCTACGAGCAGTACTTC	CSVLTGIGYEQYF	TRBV29-1	many	TRBJ2-7	TRBD1
TGTGCCAGCAGTTTAGTGGGGGGGGTCACAGATACGCAGTATTTT	CASSLVGGVTDTQYF	TRBV27	many	TRBJ2-3	TRBD2
TGCAGTTCGACTAGCGCGACCTACGAGCAGTACTTC	CSSTSATYEQYF	TRBV20-1	many	TRBJ2-7	TRBD2
TGTGCCAGCAGCTCGGGTGATGTGAACACTGAAGCTTTCTTT	CASSSGDVNTEAFF	TRBV11-3	many	TRBJ1-1	.
TGTGCCAGCACCCTGAATACAGATACGCAGTATTTT	CASTLNTDTQYF	TRBV12-3/TRBV12-4	many	TRBJ2-3	.
TGTGCCAGCAGCTCTTCAATGGCTAGCGGGAGAACAGATACGCAGTATTTT	CASSSSMASGRTDTQYF	TRBV5-6	.	TRBJ2-3	TRBD2
TGTGCCACCAGTGATTTTCCAGGGGCTGATGGCTACACCTTC	CATSDFPGADGYTF	TRBV24-1	many	TRBJ1-2	.
TGTGCCAGCAGTCCGGGACTCGTAACGGAGCAGTACTTC	CASSPGLVTEQYF	TRBV28	many	TRBJ2-7	.
TGTGCCAGCAGTGAAGGGAACACTGAAGCTTTCTTT	CASSEGNTEAFF	TRBV6-1	many	TRBJ1-1	.
TGTGCCACCAGCAGAGTAGGTGGCGGGTACAATGAGCAGTTCTTC	CATSRVGGGYNEQFF	TRBV15	many	TRBJ2-1	.
TGTGCCAGCAGTTTAGATGTGGGGGCGTTCGGCTACACCTTC	CASSLDVGAFGYTF	TRBV12-3/TRBV12-4	many	TRBJ1-2	.
TGTGCCAGCAGCCCGGGACTAGCGGGGGCCTATCACTACGAGCAGTACTTC	CASSPGLAGAYHYEQYF	TRBV7-6	many	TRBJ2-7	TRBD2
TGTGCCAGCAGCGGCCCGCGGGAAGAGACCCAGTACTTC	CASSGPREETQYF	TRBV9	many	TRBJ2-5	.
TGTGCCAGCAGGGATAGGACAGGCCTTTCCTACGAGCAGTACTTC	CASRDRTGLSYEQYF	TRBV28	many	TRBJ2-7	TRBD1
TGTGCCAGCAGCTCGAATGAAGGACTAGCGGGTACCTCCTACGAGCAGTACTTC	CASSSNEGLAGTSYEQYF	TRBV11-2	.	TRBJ2-7	TRBD2
TGTGCCAGCAGCGTAGGGGGCCTTGGGGAGCAGTACTTC	CASSVGGLGEQYF	TRBV9	many	TRBJ2-7	.
TGTGCCAGCAGCGAGGGGGATTGGCCCCAGCATTTT	CASSEGDWPQHF	TRBV7-9	many	TRBJ1-5	.
TGCAGTGAGGGAGCACTAGCGGGGGATACGCAGTATTTT	CSEGALAGDTQYF	TRBV20-1	many	TRBJ2-3	TRBD2
TGTGCCAGCACTCCTACCGGACGACCCTATGGCTACACCTTC	CASTPTGRPYGYTF	TRBV12-3/TRBV12-4	few	TRBJ1-2	.
TGTGCCACCAGCAGAGATTGGGGGTATGAAGCTTTCTTT	CATSRDWGYEAFF	TRBV15	many	TRBJ1-1	.
TGTGCCACCAGCAGAGCGGGGGCCGGGGAGCTGTTTTTT	CATSRAGAGELFF	TRBV15	many	TRBJ2-2	.
TGCAGCGTTGAAGAGTTGTCCAACGTCCTGACTTTC	CSVEELSNVLTF	TRBV29-1	.	TRBJ2-6	.
TGTGCCAGCAGTGATGGCTTAGCGGGATTCACAGATACGCAGTATTTT	CASSDGLAGFTDTQYF	TRBV2	many	TRBJ2-3	TRBD2